These 13 T cell receptor beta chains came from one sample sequenced in a study of blood T cells in healthy people across ages (dated by TCRdb to the mid-2010s). The library was produced with 5' RACE. Data came from an Illumina HiSeq 2500. A second about 7 to 11 cycle PCR used a sample-barcoded 5' primer and a J-beta primer mix. TCRdb itself trimmed the public reads at Q25 with fastp, ran MiXCR and retained productive beta chains. Each entry is one CDR3 protein sequence, shown with its most common DNA and genes. The table for this sample lists 1.5 million to 2 million distinct CDR3 sequences; approximately 28% of them were counted only once. The top ten hold approximately 7.7% of the sample. The specimen was blood. The source of these receptors is a young woman in good health.

This clonotype was seen ten or more times. The chain couples TRBV5-1 to TRBJ2-1; weak D call: TRBD1 (6 bases). V was shortened by 4 bases and J by 2 bases, with 13 bases between the two germline ends. Germline values: CDR1 SGHRS, CDR2 YFSETQ. The CDR3 is 15 residues long. This CDR3 reads CASSPSRDTYNEQFF. The CDR3 coding sequence is TGCGCCAGCAGCCCGTCCCGGGACACCTACAATGAGCAGTTCTTC.

The V call is TRBV6-5, the J call TRBJ1-6; 8 bases align to TRBD1. From germline, CDR1 is MNHEY and CDR2 SVGAGI. The V and J ends lost 6 bases and 8 bases, in that order; junction bases with no gene match: 6. This CDR3 is 14 amino acids long. CDR3 DNA sequence: TGTGCCAGCAGGCTGACAGGGGTGGATTCACCCCTCCACTTT. It encodes CASRLTGVDSPLHF.

The CDR3 region is CASSLRGLLSEQFF. The CDR3 DNA sequence: TGTGCCAGCAGCTTGCGGGGACTCCTCAGTGAGCAGTTCTTC. The chain has TRBV5-4 and TRBJ2-1; the D gene is possibly TRBD2 (6 bases). The CDR3 spans 14 residues. Germline CDR1 and CDR2: SGHNT and YYREEE (reference sequence). Trimming left V 1 base short and J 9 bases short, with 14 bases between.

This clonotype was recorded many times. The chain's CDR3 is CASSLGFGDTQYF. The DNA for the CDR3 is TGTGCCAGCAGCTTAGGGTTCGGGGATACGCAGTATTTT. The gene calls are TRBV7-2 and TRBJ2-3, with D hard to call. Trimming removed 1 base at V and 6 bases at J, with 8 bases between. This CDR3 has 13 residues. Looked up from germline, CDR1 is SGHTA and CDR2 is FQGNSA.

In regard to this clonotype: The junction differs from germline at one of its ends, possibly a read error. The chain combines TRBV4-1 with TRBJ2-1, with 9 bases aligning to TRBD2. Germline V gene data show CDR1 as MGHRA and CDR2 as YSYEKL. CDR3 length: 15 residues. The CDR3 region is CVSSQEAGGYNEQFF. For the CDR3, the DNA is TGCGTCAGCAGCCAGGAGGCGGGGGGGTACAATGAGCAGTTCTTC.

This rearrangement joins TRBV29-1 to TRBJ2-3; 8 bases align to TRBD2. Germline V gene sequence: CDR1 SQVTM, CDR2 ANQGSEA. Trimming at V came to 7 bases and at J to 1 base, leaving 13 bases not matched to a gene. CDR3 length: 16 residues. The CDR3 is CSGVAGPEHGTDTQYF. CDR3 DNA sequence: TGCAGCGGGGTAGCGGGACCGGAACATGGCACAGATACGCAGTATTTT.

This clonotype was counted many times. CDR3 loop: CASMERVQPYEQYF. The CDR3 DNA reads as TGTGCCAGCATGGAAAGGGTACAACCCTACGAGCAGTACTTC. The chain carries TRBV28 and TRBJ2-7; D gene unclear. V was clipped by 7 bases and J by 2 bases, with 15 bases between them. CDR1 and CDR2 from the germline V gene are MDHEN and SYDVKM. This CDR3 contains 14 residues.

This clonotype was detected a few times. The chain is built from TRBV12-3 or TRBV12-4 and TRBJ1-6; D might be TRBD1 (6 bases). The ends were cut back, 3 bases at V and 9 bases at J, with 12 bases in the middle. This CDR3 is 14 amino acids long. CDR3: CASSLGTRGSPLHF. The CDR3 bases are TGTGCCAGCAGTTTGGGGACAAGGGGTTCACCCCTCCACTTT.

This clonotype was counted a single time. The V and J genes are TRBV28 and TRBJ2-1; either TRBD1 or TRBD2 may fit D (5 bases each). This CDR3 comprises 16 residues. V lost 6 bases and J 0 bases, leaving 15 bases between the germline ends. Looked up from germline, CDR1 is MDHEN and CDR2 is SYDVKM. The CDR3 spells CASSSTGQGSYNEQFF. CDR3 sequence (DNA): TGTGCCAGCAGCTCTACGGGGCAGGGCTCCTACAATGAGCAGTTCTTC.

Many counts were recorded for this clonotype. This chain connects TRBV12-3 or TRBV12-4 to TRBJ1-2, with D maybe TRBD1 (5 bases). This CDR3 has 16 residues. The germline V and J ends were trimmed by 8 bases and 6 bases, with 25 bases remaining between them. The CDR3 region is CASASSLRAGSNGYTF. The CDR3 DNA is TGTGCCAGCGCCAGCAGTTTAAGGGCAGGGAGTAATGGCTACACCTTC.

This rearrangement joins TRBV11-2 to TRBJ2-3; 12 bases fit TRBD2. The CDR3 sequence is 18 residues long. The junction had 14 bases not matched to a gene; V was cut back by 5 bases and J by 5 bases. Germline V gene sequence: CDR1 SGHAT, CDR2 FQNNGV. The DNA for the CDR3 is TGTGCCAGCAGCCAAGCTAGCGGGGGGGCGGGTTTACGAGATACGCAGTATTTT. This gives the protein CASSQASGGAGLRDTQYF.

The rearrangement joins TRBV10-3 to TRBJ1-1; D is unclear. The germline gives CDR1 ENHRY, CDR2 SYGVKD. There are 13 residues in the CDR3. Trimming cost V 6 bases and J 7 bases, with 15 bases left between them. CDR3 nucleotides: TGTGCCATCAGAGGGCAGGTTGGGAATGAAGCTTTCTTT. Residues: CAIRGQVGNEAFF.

V and J are TRBV4-3 and TRBJ1-6; 7 nucleotides line up with TRBD1. This CDR3 has 18 amino acids. The ends lost 1 base at V and 6 bases at J; junction bases unmatched: 12. In germline, CDR1 is LGHNA, CDR2 YSLEER. CDR3 sequence reads: CASSQAPIGTELNSPLHF. The CDR3 DNA reads TGCGCCAGCAGCCAAGCCCCCATAGGGACAGAACTTAATTCACCCCTCCACTTT.